The T cell receptor beta chain under discussion was sequenced for a study of resident and recirculating memory T cells in vitiligo. Whole-study findings and limits: No single dominant TCR clone appeared; lesion clonality varied. Different lesions suggested infiltration by different T cell clones.

V dropped 3 bases and J dropped 5 bases, with 11 bases sitting between them. The germline V gene encodes CDR1 SGHTA and CDR2 FQGTGA. The CDR3 is made up of 13 amino acids. Of note for this clone: Antigen unknown.

Stable vitiligo meant no lesion change over the previous 6 months. Confetti depigmentation, marking active vitiligo, was absent in these patients. Clones were sequenced by immunoSEQ multiplex PCR, and TCRdb holds only the in-frame ones, with some missing. Here the sample spans tens of thousands of clones, about 92% being singletons. The J gene is TRBJ2-7, the V gene TRBV7-3, with D unresolved. The sample consisted of blood. The sequence was obtained from a male donor with vitiligo. In DNA form, the CDR3 reads TGTGCCAGCAGCTTGGGCAGCTTGGACGAGCAGTACTTC. It translates to CASSLGSLDEQYF.